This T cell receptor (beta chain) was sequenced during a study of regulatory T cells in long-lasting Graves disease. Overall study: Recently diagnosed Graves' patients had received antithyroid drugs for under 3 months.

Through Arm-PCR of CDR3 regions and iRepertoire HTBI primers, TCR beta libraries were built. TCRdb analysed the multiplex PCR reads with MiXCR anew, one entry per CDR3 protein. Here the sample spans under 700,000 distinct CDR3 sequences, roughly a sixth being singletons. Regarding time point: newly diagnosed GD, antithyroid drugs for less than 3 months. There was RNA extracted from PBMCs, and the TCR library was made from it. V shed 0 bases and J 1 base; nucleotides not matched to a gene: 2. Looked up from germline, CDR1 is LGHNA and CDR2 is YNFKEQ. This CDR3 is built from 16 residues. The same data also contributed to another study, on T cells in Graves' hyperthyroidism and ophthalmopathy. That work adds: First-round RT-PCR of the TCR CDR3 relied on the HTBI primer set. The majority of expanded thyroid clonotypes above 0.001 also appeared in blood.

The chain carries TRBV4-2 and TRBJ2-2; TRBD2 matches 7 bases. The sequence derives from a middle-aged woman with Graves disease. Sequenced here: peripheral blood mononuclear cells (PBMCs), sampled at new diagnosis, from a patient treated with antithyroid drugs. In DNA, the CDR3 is TGTGCCAGCAGCCAAGAGGGCGGGGGGAACACCGGGGAGCTGTTTTTT. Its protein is CASSQEGGGNTGELFF.